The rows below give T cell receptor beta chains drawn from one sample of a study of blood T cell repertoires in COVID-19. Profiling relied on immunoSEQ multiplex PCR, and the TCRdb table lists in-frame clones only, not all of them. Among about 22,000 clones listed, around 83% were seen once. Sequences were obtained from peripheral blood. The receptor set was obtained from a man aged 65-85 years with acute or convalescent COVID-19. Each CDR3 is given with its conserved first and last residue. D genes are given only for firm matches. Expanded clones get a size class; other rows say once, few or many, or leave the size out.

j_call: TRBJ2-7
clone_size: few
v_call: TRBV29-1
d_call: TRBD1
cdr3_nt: TGCAGCGTTGTTCAGGGGGTCTACGAGCAGTACTTC
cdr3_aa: CSVVQGVYEQYF

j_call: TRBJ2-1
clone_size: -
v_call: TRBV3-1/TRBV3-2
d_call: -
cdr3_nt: TGTGCCAGCAGCCAAGATTGGGCCTCCGGTGAGCAGTTCTTC
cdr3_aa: CASSQDWASGEQFF

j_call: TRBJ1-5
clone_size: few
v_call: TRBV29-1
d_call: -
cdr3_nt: TGCAGCGTTGAAGGGGGGAGGGATCAGCCCCAGCATTTT
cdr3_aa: CSVEGGRDQPQHF

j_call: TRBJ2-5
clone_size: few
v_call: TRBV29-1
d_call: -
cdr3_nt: TGCAGCGTTAACGAGCGCGAACAAGAGACCCAGTACTTC
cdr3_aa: CSVNEREQETQYF

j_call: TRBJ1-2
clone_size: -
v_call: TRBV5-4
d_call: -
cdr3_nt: TGTGCCAGCAGCTTCCAGGGGATGGGCTATGGCTACACCTTC
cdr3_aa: CASSFQGMGYGYTF

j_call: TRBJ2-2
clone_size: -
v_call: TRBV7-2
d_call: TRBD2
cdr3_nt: TGTGCCAGCAGCTTCGCGCGGGGGGAGTTCGCGAACACCGGGGAGCTGTTTTTT
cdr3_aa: CASSFARGEFANTGELFF

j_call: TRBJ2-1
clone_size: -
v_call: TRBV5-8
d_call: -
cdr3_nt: TGTGCCAGCAGCTTCCTTGCCCTAGCGCTGGGCTACAATGAGCAGTTCTTC
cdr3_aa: CASSFLALALGYNEQFF

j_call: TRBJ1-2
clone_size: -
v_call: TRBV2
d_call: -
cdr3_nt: TGTGCCCACCGCCGTGGCACCGCTAACTATGGCTACACCTTC
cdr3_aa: CAHRRGTANYGYTF

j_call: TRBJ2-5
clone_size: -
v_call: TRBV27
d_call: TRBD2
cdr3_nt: TGTGCCAGCAGCCCGCGGGAGGGTGTAGGGGAGACCCAGTACTTC
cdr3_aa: CASSPREGVGETQYF

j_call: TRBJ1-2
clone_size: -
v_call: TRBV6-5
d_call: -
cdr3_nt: TGTGCCAGCAGTTACTCGTTAAACTATGGCTACACCTTC
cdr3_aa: CASSYSLNYGYTF

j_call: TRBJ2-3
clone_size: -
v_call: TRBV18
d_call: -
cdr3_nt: TGTGCCAGCTCATTTTGGGGGCCCGGGACAGATACGCAGTATTTT
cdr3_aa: CASSFWGPGTDTQYF

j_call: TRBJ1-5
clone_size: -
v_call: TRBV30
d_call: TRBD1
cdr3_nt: TGTGCCTGGAGTATTGGTGGCAGGGGGTTGGATCAGCCCCAGCATTTT
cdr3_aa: CAWSIGGRGLDQPQHF

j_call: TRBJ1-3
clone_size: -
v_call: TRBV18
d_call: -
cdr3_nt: TGTGCCAGCTCACCACCTACCGGGAGCTCTGGAAACACCATATATTTT
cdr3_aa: CASSPPTGSSGNTIYF

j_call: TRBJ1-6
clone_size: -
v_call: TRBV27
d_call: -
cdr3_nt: TGTGCCAGCAGTTTGCGAGATCTAAATTCACTCCTCCACTTT
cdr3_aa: CASSLRDLNSLLHF

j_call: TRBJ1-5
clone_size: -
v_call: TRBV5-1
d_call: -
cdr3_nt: TGCGCCAGCAGCGCGGGAGGACAGAGAAATCAGCCCCAGCATTTT
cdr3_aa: CASSAGGQRNQPQHF

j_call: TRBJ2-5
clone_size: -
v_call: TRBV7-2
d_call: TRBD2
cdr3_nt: TGTGCCAGCAGCTCTGGGGCTAGCGGGTCGCAAGAGACCCAGTACTTC
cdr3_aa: CASSSGASGSQETQYF

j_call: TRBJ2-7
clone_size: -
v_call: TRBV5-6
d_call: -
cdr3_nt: TGTGCCAGCAGCTATGACAGGACTTCCTACGAGCAGTACTTC
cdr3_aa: CASSYDRTSYEQYF

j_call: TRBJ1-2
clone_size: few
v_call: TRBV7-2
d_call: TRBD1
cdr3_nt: TGTGCCAGCAGCTCGGAGGCGGCAGGGGGCCTCTACGGTGGCTACACCTTC
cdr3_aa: CASSSEAAGGLYGGYTF

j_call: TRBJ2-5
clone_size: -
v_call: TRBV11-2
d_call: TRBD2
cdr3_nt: TGTGCCAGCAGTTTAGCGGGAGTAAGAGAGACCCAGTACTTC
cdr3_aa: CASSLAGVRETQYF

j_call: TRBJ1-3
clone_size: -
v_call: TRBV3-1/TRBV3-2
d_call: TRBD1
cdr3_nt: TGTGCCAGCCGCCACTCCGGGACAGGGGGTCCTATACACGGAAACACCATATATTTT
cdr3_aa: CASRHSGTGGPIHGNTIYF

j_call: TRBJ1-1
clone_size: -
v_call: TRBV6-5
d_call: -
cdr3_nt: TGTGCCAGCATCAACGGGGGGCGGAGAGAAGCTTTCTTT
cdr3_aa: CASINGGRREAFF

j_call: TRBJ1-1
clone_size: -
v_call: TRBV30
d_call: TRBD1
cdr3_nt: TGTGCCTGGAGTGATGCGTCAGACAGGGAATCAGCTTTCTTT
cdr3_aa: CAWSDASDRESAFF

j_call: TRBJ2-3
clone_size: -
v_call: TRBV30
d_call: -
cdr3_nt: TGTGCCTGGAGTGTACTGAGAGGGGATACGCAGTATTTT
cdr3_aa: CAWSVLRGDTQYF

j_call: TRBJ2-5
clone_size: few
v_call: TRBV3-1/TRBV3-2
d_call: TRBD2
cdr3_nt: TGTGCCAGCAGCCCCATGGGACTAGCGGGGGAAGAGACCCAGTACTTC
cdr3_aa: CASSPMGLAGEETQYF

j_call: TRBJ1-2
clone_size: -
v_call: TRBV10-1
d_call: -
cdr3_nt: TGCGCCAGCAGTGAGCGACCGGGAACCGTCGATGGCTACACCTTC
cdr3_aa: CASSERPGTVDGYTF

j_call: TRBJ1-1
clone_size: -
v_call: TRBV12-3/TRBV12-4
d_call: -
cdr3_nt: TGTGCCAGCAGGGAGGGGCAGGTCACTGAAGCTTTCTTT
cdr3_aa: CASREGQVTEAFF

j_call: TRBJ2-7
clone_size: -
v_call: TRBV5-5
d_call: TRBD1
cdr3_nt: TGTGCCAGCAGCTTGGTGACGGGACAGGGGTACGAGCAGTACTTC
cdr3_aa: CASSLVTGQGYEQYF

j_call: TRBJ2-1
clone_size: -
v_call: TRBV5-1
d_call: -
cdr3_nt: TGCGCCAGCAGCCCACTCTACAATGAGCAGTTCTTC
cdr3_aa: CASSPLYNEQFF

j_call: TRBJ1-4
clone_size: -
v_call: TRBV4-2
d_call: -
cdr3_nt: TGTGCCAGCAGCGTTCCTCTTGCAACTAATGAAAAACTGTTTTTT
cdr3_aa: CASSVPLATNEKLFF

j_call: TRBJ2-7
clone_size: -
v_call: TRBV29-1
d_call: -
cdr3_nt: TGCAGCGTTCAGGGTTCTTACGAGCAGTACTTC
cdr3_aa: CSVQGSYEQYF

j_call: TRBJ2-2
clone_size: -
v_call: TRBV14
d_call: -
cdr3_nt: TGTGCCAGCAGCCAAGAATCTCTGACCGGGGAGCTGTTTTTT
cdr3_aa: CASSQESLTGELFF

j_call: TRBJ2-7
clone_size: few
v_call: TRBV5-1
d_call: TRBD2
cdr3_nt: TGCGCCAGCAGCTTGGCGCTCGAAGCGGGAGGGCACGAGCAGTACTTC
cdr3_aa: CASSLALEAGGHEQYF

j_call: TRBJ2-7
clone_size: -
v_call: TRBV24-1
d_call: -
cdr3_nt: TGTGCCACCAGTGATATGTTTCATCAGTACTTC
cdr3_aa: CATSDMFHQYF

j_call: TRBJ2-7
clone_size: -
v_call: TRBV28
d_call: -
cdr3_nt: TGTGCCAGCACGCGGCTTTACGAGCAGTACTTC
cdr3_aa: CASTRLYEQYF

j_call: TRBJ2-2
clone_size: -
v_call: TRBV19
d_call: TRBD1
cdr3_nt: TGTGCCAGTAGAAACCCAGGGGGTAACACCGGGGAGCTGTTTTTT
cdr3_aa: CASRNPGGNTGELFF

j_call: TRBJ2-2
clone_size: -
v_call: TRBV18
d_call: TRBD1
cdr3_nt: TGTGCCAGCTCACCTGGACAGGACACCGGGGAGCTGTTTTTT
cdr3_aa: CASSPGQDTGELFF

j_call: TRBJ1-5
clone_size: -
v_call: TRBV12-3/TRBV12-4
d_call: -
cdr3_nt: TGTGCCAGCAGTTTAGACGGTCTTCAGCCCCAGCATTTT
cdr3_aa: CASSLDGLQPQHF

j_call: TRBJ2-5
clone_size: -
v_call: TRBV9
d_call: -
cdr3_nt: TGTGCCAGCGGGATGGGGGCGGGAGTTGAGACCCAGTACTTC
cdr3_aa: CASGMGAGVETQYF

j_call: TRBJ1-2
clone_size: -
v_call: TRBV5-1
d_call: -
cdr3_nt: TGCGCCAGCAGCTTGAGTCAGGATTGGCGCGGCTACACCTTC
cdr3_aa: CASSLSQDWRGYTF

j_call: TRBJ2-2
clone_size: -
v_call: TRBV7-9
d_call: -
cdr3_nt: TGTGCCAGCAGCCGCGAGGCCGGGGAGCTGTTTTTT
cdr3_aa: CASSREAGELFF

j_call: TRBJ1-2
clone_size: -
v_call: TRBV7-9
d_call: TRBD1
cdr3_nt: TGTGCCAGCAGCTCAAACCAGGGGGTCTCCTATGGCTACACCTTC
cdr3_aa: CASSSNQGVSYGYTF

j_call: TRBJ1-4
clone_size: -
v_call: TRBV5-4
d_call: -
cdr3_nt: TGTGCCAGCAGCCTCAGGGGAATTAATGAAAAACTGTTTTTT
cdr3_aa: CASSLRGINEKLFF

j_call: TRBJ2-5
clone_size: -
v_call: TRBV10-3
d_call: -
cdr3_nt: TGTGCCATCAGTGAGCCGCAGGCAGTCCAGTACTTC
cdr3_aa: CAISEPQAVQYF

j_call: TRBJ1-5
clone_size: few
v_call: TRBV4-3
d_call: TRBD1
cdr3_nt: TGCGCCAGCAGCCCTACTCCACGGACAGGCTACAATCAGCCCCAGCATTTT
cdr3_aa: CASSPTPRTGYNQPQHF

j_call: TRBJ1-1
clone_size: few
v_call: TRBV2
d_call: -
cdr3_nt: TGTGCCAGCAGTGGGCGACGGGACACTGAAGCTTTCTTT
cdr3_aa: CASSGRRDTEAFF

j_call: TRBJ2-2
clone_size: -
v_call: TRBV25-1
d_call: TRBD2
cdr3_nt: TGTGCCAGCAGGGCTAGCGGGGGTCGGGATGACGGGGAGCTGTTTTTT
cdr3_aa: CASRASGGRDDGELFF

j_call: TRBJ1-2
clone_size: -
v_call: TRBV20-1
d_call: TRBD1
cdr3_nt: TGCAGTGCTAGTAAGGACAGGGGCTATGGCTACACCTTC
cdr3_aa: CSASKDRGYGYTF

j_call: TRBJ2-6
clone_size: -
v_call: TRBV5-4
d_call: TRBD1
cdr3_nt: TGTGCCAGCAGCTTTGGGTGGGGACAGGGCCTCTCTGGGGCCAACGTCCTGACTTTC
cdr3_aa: CASSFGWGQGLSGANVLTF

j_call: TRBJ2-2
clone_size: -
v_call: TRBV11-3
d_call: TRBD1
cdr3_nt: TGTGCCAGCAGCCCACAGGGGCGCACCGGGGAGCTGTTTTTT
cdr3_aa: CASSPQGRTGELFF

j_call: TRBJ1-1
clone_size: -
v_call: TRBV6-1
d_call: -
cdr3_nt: TGTGCCAGCAGTGAACAGGTGAACACTGAAGCTTTCTTT
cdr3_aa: CASSEQVNTEAFF

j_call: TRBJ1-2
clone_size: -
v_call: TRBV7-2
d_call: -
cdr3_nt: TGTGCCAGCAGCCGCGGGAGGAACTCTGAAGGCTACACCTTC
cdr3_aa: CASSRGRNSEGYTF

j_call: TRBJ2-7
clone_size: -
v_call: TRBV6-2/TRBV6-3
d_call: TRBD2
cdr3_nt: TGTGCCAGCAGCCGGGAGGCAACCTACGAGCAGTACTTC
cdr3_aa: CASSREATYEQYF

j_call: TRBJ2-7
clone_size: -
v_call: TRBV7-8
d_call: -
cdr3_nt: TGTGCCAGCAGCCCCAACAGGGACTCCTACGAGCAGTACTTC
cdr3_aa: CASSPNRDSYEQYF

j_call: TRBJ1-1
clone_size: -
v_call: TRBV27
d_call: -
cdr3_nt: TGTGCCAGCAGTGCCGACAGGAGTAATGCTTTCTTT
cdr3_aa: CASSADRSNAFF

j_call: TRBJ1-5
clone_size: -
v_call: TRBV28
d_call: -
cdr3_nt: TGTGCCAGCAGCCCACCGCGGGTCCGGCCCCAGCATTTT
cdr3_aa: CASSPPRVRPQHF

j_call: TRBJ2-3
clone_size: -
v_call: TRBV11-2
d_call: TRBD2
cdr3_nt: TGTGCCAGCAGCACTAGCGGGGTCTTTAGCACAGATACGCAGTATTTT
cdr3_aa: CASSTSGVFSTDTQYF

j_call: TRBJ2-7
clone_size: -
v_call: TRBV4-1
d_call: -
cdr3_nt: TGCGCCAGCAGCCAAGATGGCGGGAATCCGTACGAGCAGTACTTC
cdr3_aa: CASSQDGGNPYEQYF

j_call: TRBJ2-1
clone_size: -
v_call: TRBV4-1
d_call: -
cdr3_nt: TGCGCCAGCAGCCAAGTTACCCGGAGGGGTGAGCAGTTCTTC
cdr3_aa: CASSQVTRRGEQFF

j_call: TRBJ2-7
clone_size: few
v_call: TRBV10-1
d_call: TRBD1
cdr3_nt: TGCGCCAGCAACGGACAGGGCCACGAGCAGTACTTC
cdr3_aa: CASNGQGHEQYF

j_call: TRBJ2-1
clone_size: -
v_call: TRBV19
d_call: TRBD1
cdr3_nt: TGTGCCAGTAGTATAGATGGGACAGGGTTCTACAATGAGCAGTTCTTC
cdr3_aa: CASSIDGTGFYNEQFF